The 12 T cell receptor beta chains reported below all come from one sample, sequenced in a study of blood T cell repertoires in COVID-19. Libraries were prepared by immunoSEQ multiplex PCR; TCRdb keeps only in-frame clonotypes and omits some of them. The data contain about 410,000 clones, 86% of them singletons. The sequenced sample was peripheral blood. The receptors originated from a woman in her 30s with active or convalescent COVID-19.

This clone was found once. The chain couples TRBV6-6 to TRBJ2-2; the match to TRBD2 covers 9 bases. The CDR3 sequence is 16 residues long. Germline assignment: CDR1 MNHNY and CDR2 SVGAGI (reference sequence). V was clipped by 0 bases and J by 6 bases; unmatched bases: 5. The CDR3 reads CASSYSRGGAAGELFF. CDR3 DNA sequence: TGTGCCAGCAGTTACTCCCGCGGGGGGGCCGCCGGGGAGCTGTTTTTT.

The chain employs TRBV10-3 and TRBJ1-2; TRBD1 matches 7 bases. This CDR3 is 15 amino acids long. Per germline, CDR1 ENHRY and CDR2 SYGVKD. The trim removed 6 bases at V and 2 bases at J, leaving 9 bases unmatched. CDR3 bases: TGTGCCATCAGGCCGGGACAGTCGGAGAACTATGGCTACACCTTC. Translated, it gives CAIRPGQSENYGYTF.

The chain carries TRBV2 and TRBJ1-1; D is undetermined. The CDR3 length is 13 residues. The V gene lost 7 bases and the J gene lost 1 base, with 10 bases spanning the gap. Germline-derived CDR1 and CDR2 are SNHLY and FYNNEI. CDR3 DNA: TGTGCCAGCATCTCAGAACCGAACACTGAAGCTTTCTTT. Translation: CASISEPNTEAFF.

This rearrangement joins TRBV10-3 to TRBJ2-2, with a possible D match to TRBD1 (5 bases). V was trimmed by 3 bases and J by 1 base, leaving 6 bases between them. Germline V lookup: CDR1 ENHRY, CDR2 SYGVKD. The CDR3 length is 14 residues. The CDR3 nucleotides read TGTGCCATCAGTGACAGGGAGAACACCGGGGAGCTGTTTTTT. Translated, it gives CAISDRENTGELFF.

The chain couples TRBV2 to TRBJ2-3, with D possibly being TRBD2 (6 bases). CDR3 size: 13 residues. The V and J ends lost 8 bases and 2 bases respectively, with 11 bases between them. Looked up from germline, CDR1 is SNHLY and CDR2 is FYNNEI. CDR3 nucleotide sequence: TGTGCCAGCGGGGGGTCAAACACAGATACGCAGTATTTT. This sequence encodes CASGGSNTDTQYF.

V and J are TRBV19 and TRBJ1-5; 10 bases line up with TRBD1. Trimming at V came to 1 base and at J to 7 bases, leaving 4 bases not matched to a gene. CDR1 is LNHDA and CDR2 is SQIVND in the germline V gene (reference sequence). The CDR3 totals 15 residues. CDR3 sequence (DNA): TGTGCCAGTAGTATAGTGGGACAGGGGCAACAGCCCCAGCATTTT. It translates to CASSIVGQGQQPQHF.

The chain links TRBV7-2 to TRBJ2-3; TRBD2 matches 12 bases. Per germline, CDR1 SGHTA and CDR2 FQGNSA. V lost 4 bases to trimming and J lost 4 bases; unmatched junction nucleotides: 3. The CDR3 runs to 15 residues. The DNA for the CDR3 is TGTGCCAGCAGCTACCGACTAGCGGGGGCAGATACGCAGTATTTT. Residues: CASSYRLAGADTQYF.

V usage is TRBV7-8 and J usage is TRBJ1-2, with TRBD1 as a possible D gene (6 bases). Deletions cut 1 base from V and 3 bases from J, with 9 bases between. The CDR3 runs to 14 residues. CDR1 is SGHVS and CDR2 is FQNEAQ in the germline V gene. The CDR3 here is CASSLDSGDYGYTF. In DNA, the CDR3 is TGTGCCAGCAGCTTAGACTCAGGGGACTATGGCTACACCTTC.

The chain is built from TRBV19 and TRBJ2-1, with TRBD1 matching over 8 bases. The CDR3 extends over 16 amino acids. The V segment lost 6 bases and the J segment 0 bases; nucleotides outside the gene matches: 7. CDR1 is LNHDA and CDR2 is SQIVND in the germline V gene (reference sequence). The CDR3: CASRSGQVSSYNEQFF. The CDR3 DNA reads TGTGCCAGTAGGTCGGGACAGGTCAGCTCCTACAATGAGCAGTTCTTC.

The gene calls are TRBV30 and TRBJ2-1, with 12 bases fitting TRBD2. J gave up 4 bases and V 2 bases, and 12 bases lay outside the gene matches. From germline, CDR1 is GTSNPN and CDR2 SVGIG (reference sequence). The CDR3 runs 18 residues. CDR3 sequence (DNA): TGTGCCTGGAGTCTAACCTTGACTAGCGGGAGTTCGTACAATGAGCAGTTCTTC. This sequence encodes CAWSLTLTSGSSYNEQFF.

The V gene is TRBV2, the J gene TRBJ1-5; D gene unclear. The CDR3 sequence is 14 residues long. Per germline, CDR1 SNHLY and CDR2 FYNNEI. Deletions cut 6 bases from V and 2 bases from J, with 11 bases between. CDR3 residues: CASRQEAGNQPQHF. The CDR3 region has the DNA TGTGCCAGCAGGCAGGAGGCTGGCAATCAGCCCCAGCATTTT.

This rearrangement joins TRBV5-1 to TRBJ2-5; 7 bases are a match to TRBD2. V lost 0 bases to trimming and J lost 4 bases; unmatched junction nucleotides: 6. Germline V gives CDR1 SGHRS, CDR2 YFSETQ. CDR3 length: 15 amino acids. CDR3 region: CASSLVPSGVETQYF. CDR3 bases: TGCGCCAGCAGCTTGGTCCCCAGCGGGGTAGAGACCCAGTACTTC.